This entry lists 16 T cell receptor beta chains sequenced from one sample in a study of blood T cell repertoires in COVID-19. The assay was immunoSEQ multiplex PCR, and TCRdb's table has in-frame clones only and misses some. The sample lists more than 200,000 clones; 65% to 85% were seen once. Sequencing was done on a sample of peripheral blood. These TCRs come from a woman aged 45-65 years with acute or convalescent COVID-19.

J is TRBJ2-3 and V is TRBV2, with D possibly matching TRBD2 (6 bases). Trimming removed 10 bases from V and 6 bases from J, with 20 bases in between. Germline V CDR1 and CDR2: SNHLY, FYNNEI. The CDR3 covers 14 residues. CDR3 residues: CATHRDWADDTQYF. The CDR3 nucleotides read TGTGCCACCCACCGGGACTGGGCGGATGATACGCAGTATTTT.

This chain connects TRBV2 to TRBJ2-7; D not resolved. The CDR3 contains 11 residues. The V gene lost 5 bases and the J gene lost 7 bases, with 9 bases spanning the gap. Germline CDR1 and CDR2: SNHLY and FYNNEI. The CDR3 nucleotides read TGTGCCAGCAGTTTGGCGGTGGAGCAGTACTTC. Translation gives CASSLAVEQYF.

In this sample, this clone turned up once. The V gene is TRBV6-1, the J gene TRBJ2-1; D remains ambiguous. Trimming left V 1 base short and J 6 bases short, with 7 bases between. This CDR3 region has 13 residues. Germline CDR1 is MNHNS and CDR2 is SASEGT. CDR3 loop: CASSEGVVNEQFF. Here the CDR3 DNA reads TGTGCCAGCAGTGAAGGAGTGGTCAATGAGCAGTTCTTC.

With respect to this clone: Other DNA sequences within the sample encode an identical CDR3. CDR3 bases: TGTGCCACCAGCTCGGACAGGGGCCAAGAGACCCAGTACTTC. This gives the protein CATSSDRGQETQYF. The chain has TRBV15 and TRBJ2-5; 9 bases map to TRBD1. Germline V gene lookup returns CDR1 LNHNV and CDR2 YYDKDF (reference sequence). Germline trimming cut 5 bases from V and 1 base from J; bases unmatched to any gene: 2. This CDR3 has 14 amino acids.

The rearrangement uses TRBV27 and TRBJ1-2, with 7 bases aligning to TRBD1. Trimming cost V 2 bases and J 4 bases; bases outside gene matches: 10. The germline V gene encodes CDR1 MNHEY and CDR2 SMNVEV (reference sequence). CDR3 length: 16 residues. CDR3 DNA: TGTGCCAGCAGTTTAAAGTCCCCCGGGACAGTCTATGGCTACACCTTC. This sequence encodes CASSLKSPGTVYGYTF.

The chain carries TRBV19 and TRBJ1-4; D possibly corresponds to TRBD1 (6 bases). The germline V and J ends were trimmed by 8 bases and 2 bases, with 18 bases remaining between them. In germline, CDR1 is LNHDA, CDR2 SQIVND (reference sequence). The CDR3 consists of 16 residues. CDR3 sequence: CASAEQGPRTNEKLFF. The CDR3 DNA is TGTGCCAGTGCCGAACAGGGACCGCGGACTAATGAAAAACTGTTTTTT.

The chain recombines TRBV28 with TRBJ2-7; perhaps TRBD1 as D (6 bases). From germline, CDR1 is MDHEN and CDR2 SYDVKM. The CDR3 runs 14 residues. V gave up 6 bases and J gave up 2 bases, with 14 bases separating them. This CDR3 reads CASSWTVEPYEQYF. CDR3 DNA: TGTGCCAGCAGCTGGACAGTCGAACCCTACGAGCAGTACTTC.

V and J are TRBV2 and TRBJ2-7, with unresolved D. The V and J ends lost 7 bases and 1 base respectively, with 26 bases between them. The CDR3 totals 18 residues. CDR1 SNHLY and CDR2 FYNNEI come from the germline V gene. The CDR3 bases are TGTGCCAGCACCCTAAACCTTGGCAGGCCAAGGCTTTCCTACGAGCAGTACTTC. Its translation: CASTLNLGRPRLSYEQYF.

The chain is built from TRBV25-1 and TRBJ2-7, with TRBD2 matching over 8 bases. The V and J ends lost 6 bases and 2 bases, in that order; junction bases with no gene match: 3. The CDR3 sequence is 13 residues long. The germline V gene encodes CDR1 MGHDK and CDR2 SYGVNS. The DNA of the CDR3 is TGTGCCAGCAGACTAGCGGACCCCTACGAGCAGTACTTC. This encodes CASRLADPYEQYF.

The CDR3 is CASSLRGAAFF. For the CDR3, the DNA is TGTGCCAGCAGTTTACGGGGTGCGGCTTTCTTT. The chain combines TRBV12-3 or TRBV12-4 with TRBJ1-1; D gene ambiguous. This CDR3 comprises 11 residues. V shed 2 bases and J shed 11 bases, with 9 bases lying between them.

This clone has only one observation. This rearrangement joins TRBV28 to TRBJ2-7; TRBD1 matches at 11 bases. Germline CDR1 MDHEN, CDR2 SYDVKM. The J segment lost 5 bases and the V segment lost 6 bases, leaving 6 bases of the junction unmatched. The CDR3 runs 14 residues. The CDR3 nucleotides are TGTGCCAGCAGACTCCGGACAGGGGGCCACGAGCAGTACTTC. Protein product: CASRLRTGGHEQYF.

In this sample, this clone turned up a few times. This rearrangement joins TRBV5-6 to TRBJ1-2; 7 bases match TRBD1. From germline, CDR1 is SGHDT and CDR2 YYEEEE. V dropped 4 bases and J dropped 1; count of bases not matched to a gene: 13. The CDR3 loop spans 17 amino acids. The CDR3, as DNA: TGTGCCAGCAGCCGAGACCCGACAGGGACATATAACTATGGCTACACCTTC. Protein: CASSRDPTGTYNYGYTF. The complete variable domain, with remaining parts taken from reference TRBV5-6 and TRBJ1-2, reads DAGVTQSPTHLIKTRGQQVTLRCSPKSGHDTVSWYQQALGQGPQFIFQYYEEEERQRGNFPDRFSGHQFPNYSSELNVNALLLGDSALYLCASSRDPTGTYNYGYTFGSGTRLTVV.

The rearrangement links TRBV19 to TRBJ1-1; D ambiguous. Germline-derived CDR1 and CDR2 are LNHDA and SQIVND (reference sequence). The V gene lost 1 base and the J gene lost 11 bases, with 23 bases spanning the gap. This CDR3 has 16 residues. As DNA, the CDR3 is TGTGCCAGTAGTATAGGGGGTAGCGGGTTTACTACCCGGGCTTTCTTT. It yields the protein CASSIGGSGFTTRAFF.

The rearrangement joins TRBV5-8 to TRBJ1-2; no clear D gene. Germline lookup yields CDR1 SGHTS and CDR2 YDEGEE. The CDR3 is 12 amino acids. V gave up 4 bases and J gave up 13 bases, with 17 bases separating them. This CDR3 is CASSPIDREGTF. The CDR3 DNA follows: TGTGCCAGCAGCCCGATCGACCGGGAGGGCACCTTC. Complete variable domain (other parts from reference TRBV5-8 and TRBJ1-2): EAGVTQSPTHLIKTRGQQATLRCSPISGHTSVYWYQQALGLGLQFLLWYDEGEERNRGNFPPRFSGRQFPNYSSELNVNALELEDSALYLCASSPIDREGTFGSGTRLTVV.

This clone was seen only once. The chain is built from TRBV20-1 and TRBJ2-1; TRBD2 agrees at 11 bases. CDR3 size: 15 residues. Germline V gives CDR1 DFQATT, CDR2 SNEGSKA (reference sequence). V was clipped by 6 bases and J by 3 bases; unmatched bases: 7. The CDR3 bases are TGCAGTGCCAGTTCGGGACTAGCGGTCTACAATGAGCAGTTCTTC. Residues: CSASSGLAVYNEQFF.

The chain joins TRBV24-1 to TRBJ1-1, with 8 bases lining up with TRBD1. V shed 2 bases and J 4 bases; nucleotides not matched to a gene: 8. The CDR3 extends over 16 amino acids. Per the germline V gene, CDR1 is KGHDR and CDR2 is SFDVKD. CDR3 nucleotide sequence: TGTGCCACCAGTGATTCCACTGACAGGGGCTCCACTGAAGCTTTCTTT. Its translation: CATSDSTDRGSTEAFF.